This T cell receptor beta chain was identified during a study of blood T cell repertoires in COVID-19. Study background: Acute-phase and convalescent COVID-19 samples originated in the United States, Italy and Spain. PBMCs, B-cell-depleted T cells, or T cells were the source of the cDNA or gDNA that made up the material.

Original processing notes: The authors estimated nucleated cell counts from reference gene primer amplification. Assay: immunoSEQ multiplex PCR; the TCRdb copy retains only in-frame clones and omits some. That table gives V, J and clone size, and the DNA gave D and trimming. The sample lists just over 300,000 clones; 87% were seen once. CDR1 is MNHEY and CDR2 is SVGAGI in the germline V gene. This CDR3 is 14 amino acids long. The J segment lost 4 bases and the V segment lost 6 bases, leaving 4 bases of the junction unmatched. This clone was seen only once. The TCR was taken from a man aged 18 to 29 with active or convalescent COVID-19. The rearrangement joins TRBV6-5 to TRBJ1-3; TRBD1 aligns across 9 bases. Sequencing input: peripheral blood. DNA for the CDR3: TGTGCCAGCAGGGGACAGGGCAGGGGAAACACCATATATTTT. This codes for CASRGQGRGNTIYF.